The 29 T cell receptor beta chains in this list originate from one sample, sequenced in a study of blood T cell repertoires in COVID-19. The method was immunoSEQ multiplex PCR; TCRdb's version includes in-frame clones alone and lacks a portion of them. The sample carries about 200,000 clones, around 85% recorded once. Sequencing was done on a sample of PBMCs or T cells enriched from blood (not recorded which). The receptors originated from a man aged 40-49 years who had recovered from COVID-19.

This clone was seen a few times. The J gene is TRBJ2-7, the V gene TRBV11-2, with unresolved D. The CDR3 runs 14 residues. Germline V lookup: CDR1 SGHAT, CDR2 FQNNGV. Trimming took off 0 bases at V and 2 bases at J, with 8 bases between the two ends. The CDR3 loop is CASSLEPVTYEQYF. CDR3 nucleotides: TGTGCCAGCAGCTTAGAGCCGGTCACCTACGAGCAGTACTTC.

The V and J genes are TRBV6-1 and TRBJ1-1; 7 bases are a match to TRBD1. Per the germline V gene, CDR1 is MNHNS and CDR2 is SASEGT. Trimming at V came to 3 bases and at J to 0 bases, leaving 13 bases not matched to a gene. The CDR3 loop spans 18 amino acids. CDR3 in amino acids: CASSDRWQGGIMNTEAFF. The CDR3 DNA follows: TGTGCCAGCAGTGATCGCTGGCAGGGGGGCATCATGAACACTGAAGCTTTCTTT.

The chain combines TRBV10-3 with TRBJ2-6, with 9 bases that match TRBD1. J was trimmed by 2 bases and V by 0 bases; bases with no gene match: 2. Germline assignment: CDR1 ENHRY and CDR2 SYGVKD. The CDR3 loop spans 17 amino acids. This CDR3 reads CAISESGTGTGANVLTF. CDR3 nucleotides: TGTGCCATCAGTGAGTCAGGGACAGGGACTGGGGCCAACGTCCTGACTTTC.

V and J are TRBV7-2 and TRBJ2-2, with D perhaps matching TRBD2 (5 bases). This CDR3 has 15 amino acids. V lost 1 base to trimming and J lost 5 bases, with 11 bases between them. Looked up from germline, CDR1 is SGHTA and CDR2 is FQGNSA. Here the CDR3 DNA reads TGTGCCAGCAGCTTAGAAGGCGGGTGGACCGGGGAGCTGTTTTTT. Protein product: CASSLEGGWTGELFF.

The chain combines TRBV6-2 or TRBV6-3 with TRBJ2-2, with a tentative D call TRBD2 (6 bases). Germline V gene sequence: CDR1 MNHEY, CDR2 SVGEGT. This CDR3 comprises 16 residues. Trimming removed 8 bases at V and 4 bases at J, with 20 bases between. The CDR3 region is CASCCGGGEGTGELFF. The CDR3 nucleotides are TGTGCCAGCTGTTGTGGGGGAGGAGAGGGCACCGGGGAGCTGTTTTTT.

The chain has TRBV4-1 and TRBJ2-1, with TRBD2 matching 11 bases. The CDR3 runs 16 residues. Unmatched junction bases numbered 1, after V lost 0 bases and J lost 3 bases. The germline V gene encodes CDR1 MGHRA and CDR2 YSYEKL. Here the CDR3 DNA reads TGCGCCAGCAGCCAAGATCTAGCGGGAGGCTACAATGAGCAGTTCTTC. Encoded protein: CASSQDLAGGYNEQFF.

The rearrangement joins TRBV19 to TRBJ1-5; 8 bases align to TRBD1. V gave up 7 bases and J gave up 4 bases; unmatched junction bases: 9. Per germline, CDR1 LNHDA and CDR2 SQIVND (reference sequence). CDR3 length: 15 amino acids. This CDR3 reads CASNLQGGLNQPQHF. CDR3 in DNA: TGTGCCAGTAACCTACAGGGGGGGCTAAATCAGCCCCAGCATTTT.

This chain connects TRBV18 to TRBJ1-2; D gene unclear. Trimming took 5 bases from V and 2 from J, leaving 9 bases between them. The CDR3 covers 13 residues. The V gene's germline CDR1 is KGHSH and CDR2 LQKENI. The CDR3 is CASSASRNYGYTF. CDR3 sequence (DNA): TGTGCCAGCTCAGCCAGCAGGAACTATGGCTACACCTTC.

V gene TRBV2 combines with J gene TRBJ1-1, with a possible D match to TRBD1 (5 bases). Trimming pared 3 bases from V and 2 bases from J, leaving 10 bases between. CDR3 length equals 14 residues. Germline values: CDR1 SNHLY, CDR2 FYNNEI. CDR3 sequence: CASSEIQANTEAFF. The DNA for the CDR3 is TGTGCCAGCAGTGAGATACAGGCCAACACTGAAGCTTTCTTT. The entire variable domain, with the rest obtained from reference TRBV2 and TRBJ1-1, is as follows: EPEVTQTPSHQVTQMGQEVILRCVPISNHLYFYWYRQILGQKVEFLVSFYNNEISEKSEIFDDQFSVERPDGSNFTLKIRSTKLEDSAMYFCASSEIQANTEAFFGQGTRLTVV.

CDR3 residues: CASRRVGNTGELFF. The CDR3 DNA follows: TGTGCCAGCAGGAGGGTAGGCAACACCGGGGAGCTGTTTTTT. J is TRBJ2-2 and V is TRBV11-3, with D possibly TRBD2 on 5 matching bases. This CDR3 spans 14 amino acids. Germline CDR1 reads SGHNT; CDR2 reads YENEEA. V was trimmed by 6 bases and J by 2 bases, leaving 10 bases between them.

This chain joins TRBV25-1 and TRBJ1-1; the D is unclear. V was clipped by 3 bases and J by 1 base, with 9 bases between them. The CDR3 is made up of 14 amino acids. CDR1 MGHDK and CDR2 SYGVNS come from the germline V gene. The CDR3 coding sequence is TGTGCCAGCAGTGATAATTGGAGGAACACTGAAGCTTTCTTT. Translation gives CASSDNWRNTEAFF.

This clone was seen once. The J gene is TRBJ2-7, the V gene TRBV18; 7 nucleotides line up with TRBD1. CDR1 KGHSH and CDR2 LQKENI come from the germline V gene. V shed 4 bases, J shed 1 base, and the junction held 7 bases outside the gene matches. This CDR3 region has 15 residues. This CDR3 reads CASSRSRDRSYEQYF. The DNA for the CDR3 is TGTGCCAGCTCACGGTCCCGGGACAGATCCTACGAGCAGTACTTC.

This chain joins TRBV7-8 and TRBJ2-1, with D tentatively TRBD2 (5 bases). V lost 0 bases to trimming and J lost 1 base, with 10 bases between them. CDR1 is SGHVS, CDR2 FQNEAQ, per germline. The CDR3 extends over 16 amino acids. The CDR3 DNA reads TGTGCCAGCAGCTTAGCGCTAGCCATATCCTACAATGAGCAGTTCTTC. This gives the protein CASSLALAISYNEQFF.

The rearrangement uses TRBV4-2 and TRBJ2-7; 9 nucleotides align to TRBD2. This CDR3 spans 14 amino acids. J lost 3 bases, V lost 4 bases, and 4 bases had no gene match. CDR1 is LGHNA and CDR2 is YNFKEQ in the germline V gene. CDR3 nucleotide sequence: TGTGCCAGCAGCCCGGCTAGCGGGGACTACGAGCAGTACTTC. Translating it yields CASSPASGDYEQYF.

This chain links TRBV6-5 with TRBJ2-7, with TRBD1 matching over 9 bases. Germline V gene lookup returns CDR1 MNHEY and CDR2 SVGAGI. After removal of 7 bases from V and 1 base from J, the junction contained 8 bases not matched to a gene. The CDR3 sequence is 15 residues long. The CDR3 DNA follows: TGTGCCAGCACCGCGAGCGGGACAGGGTCCTACGAGCAGTACTTC. Its protein is CASTASGTGSYEQYF.

The chain has TRBV4-3 and TRBJ1-5, with TRBD1 matching 8 bases. This CDR3 spans 18 amino acids. Germline V gives CDR1 LGHNA, CDR2 YSLEER. The J segment lost 1 base and the V segment lost 0 bases, leaving 8 bases of the junction unmatched. The CDR3 protein is CASSQDGRGPESNQPQHF. CDR3 bases: TGCGCCAGCAGCCAAGATGGCAGGGGGCCGGAGAGCAATCAGCCCCAGCATTTT.

This clone is a singleton in its sample. The chain carries TRBV6-5 and TRBJ1-4; a possible D gene is TRBD1 (6 bases). This CDR3 is 14 amino acids long. The ends were cut back, 6 bases at V and 2 bases at J, with 10 bases in the middle. Looked up from germline, CDR1 is MNHEY and CDR2 is SVGAGI. The CDR3 DNA sequence: TGTGCCAGCAGAGCCGGACAGACTAATGAAAAACTGTTTTTT. It encodes CASRAGQTNEKLFF.

This clone occurred a few times. V is TRBV5-6 and J is TRBJ1-2; D gene uncertain. Between the trimmed V and J ends, which lost 1 base and 2 bases, there was a span of 9 bases. Germline CDR1 and CDR2: SGHDT and YYEEEE. The CDR3 is made up of 14 amino acids. The DNA of the CDR3 is TGTGCCAGCAGCTTGAGGAGAATCAACTATGGCTACACCTTC. It translates to CASSLRRINYGYTF.

The chain couples TRBV6-5 to TRBJ2-1, with a weak D call TRBD1 (6 bases). The CDR3 extends over 15 amino acids. V was shortened by 9 bases and J by 4 bases, with 19 bases between the two germline ends. In germline, CDR1 is MNHEY, CDR2 SVGAGI. This CDR3 is CARKGPGHPYNEQFF. In DNA, the CDR3 is TGTGCCAGGAAGGGACCGGGACACCCATACAATGAGCAGTTCTTC.

This clone showed up just a few times. This sequence joins TRBV18 and TRBJ2-3; 7 nucleotides agree with TRBD1. Unmatched junction bases numbered 9, after V lost 10 bases and J lost 2 bases. Germline values: CDR1 KGHSH, CDR2 LQKENI. The CDR3 runs 14 residues. This CDR3 reads CATCPGQLTDTQYF. The CDR3 DNA follows: TGTGCCACCTGCCCGGGACAGCTCACAGATACGCAGTATTTT.

V and J are TRBV10-3 and TRBJ1-3; D gene ambiguous. The V end was cut by 0 bases, the J end by 0 bases, with 12 bases between. The CDR3 sequence is 17 residues long. Germline V gene data show CDR1 as ENHRY and CDR2 as SYGVKD. CDR3 sequence (DNA): TGTGCCATCAGTGAGTCTGGGGTGGGGAGCTCTGGAAACACCATATATTTT. Protein sequence: CAISESGVGSSGNTIYF.

The V and J genes are TRBV5-3 and TRBJ2-7, with D possibly being TRBD1 (6 bases). TRBV5-3 is placed among ORFs of uncertain function. Trimming shortened V by 5 bases and J by 3 bases, and 9 bases separated the two germline ends. This CDR3 spans 12 amino acids. CDR3 nucleotides: TGTGCCAGAAGGAGGGACATCTACGAGCAGTACTTC. It codes for CARRRDIYEQYF.

The chain employs TRBV30 and TRBJ2-7; 11 bases agree with TRBD2. Trimming removed 4 bases from V and 1 base from J; junction bases left unmatched: 6. Germline V gives CDR1 GTSNPN, CDR2 SVGIG (reference sequence). The CDR3 spans 15 residues. The chain's CDR3 is CAWTQLAGDSYEQYF. CDR3 nucleotides: TGTGCCTGGACCCAACTAGCGGGAGATTCCTACGAGCAGTACTTC.

A few counts support this clone. The rearrangement joins TRBV4-2 to TRBJ2-1, with 11 nucleotides matching TRBD2. Germline V lookup: CDR1 LGHNA, CDR2 YNFKEQ. The CDR3 runs 16 residues. V trimming: 0 bases; J trimming: 4 bases; junction bases outside the gene matches: 2. CDR3 region: CASSQDSGGGYNEQFF. For the CDR3, the DNA is TGTGCCAGCAGCCAAGATAGCGGGGGGGGGTACAATGAGCAGTTCTTC.

The chain combines TRBV28 with TRBJ1-1; 8 bases align to TRBD1. The V segment lost 8 bases and the J segment 4 bases; nucleotides outside the gene matches: 12. The germline CDR1 and CDR2 sequences are MDHEN and SYDVKM. This CDR3 has 15 residues. DNA of the CDR3: TGTGCCAGCCCTCCAGGGGGCGGGAAGGGCACTGAAGCTTTCTTT. Translated: CASPPGGGKGTEAFF. Based on the CDR3 plus reference TRBV28 and TRBJ1-1, the full variable domain is DVKVTQSSRYLVKRTGEKVFLECVQDMDHENMFWYRQDPGLGLRLIYFSYDVKMKEKGDIPEGYSVSREKKERFSLILESASTNQTSMYLCASPPGGGKGTEAFFGQGTRLTVV.

V is TRBV9 and J is TRBJ1-4; TRBD1 might be the D (5 bases). This CDR3 region has 17 residues. Trimming took 0 bases from V and 8 from J, leaving 20 bases between them. Germline lookup yields CDR1 SGDLS and CDR2 YYNGEE. This CDR3 is CASSVATMTDGPEKLFF. The CDR3, as DNA: TGTGCCAGCAGCGTAGCTACTATGACAGATGGGCCAGAAAAACTGTTTTTT.

V gene TRBV3-1 (or the pseudogene TRBV3-2) combines with J gene TRBJ1-1; 7 positions match TRBD1. The CDR3 sequence is 14 residues long. With V trimmed by 2 bases and J by 2 bases, 2 bases remained unmatched. Per the germline V gene, CDR1 is LGHDT and CDR2 is YNNKEL (reference sequence). The DNA for the CDR3 is TGTGCCAGCAGCCAACGACAGGGAAACACTGAAGCTTTCTTT. It encodes CASSQRQGNTEAFF.

The count of this clone is one. The gene calls are TRBV9 and TRBJ2-5, with 8 bases aligning to TRBD1. CDR3 size: 17 residues. The V segment lost 0 bases and the J segment 5 bases; nucleotides outside the gene matches: 12. Germline V gene sequence: CDR1 SGDLS, CDR2 YYNGEE. CDR3 sequence (DNA): TGTGCCAGCAGCGTAGCTACAGGGGGTAGAGTGGGGGAGACCCAGTACTTC. It codes for CASSVATGGRVGETQYF.

The V call is TRBV13, the J call TRBJ2-5, with 10 bases that match TRBD2. The CDR3 is 16 amino acids. V shed 2 bases, J shed 5 bases, and the junction held 8 bases outside the gene matches. Germline V CDR1 and CDR2: PRHDT, FYEKMQ (reference sequence). This chain's CDR3 is CASSLRAGGSRETQYF. The CDR3, as DNA: TGTGCCAGCAGCTTAAGAGCGGGAGGGAGCCGGGAGACCCAGTACTTC.